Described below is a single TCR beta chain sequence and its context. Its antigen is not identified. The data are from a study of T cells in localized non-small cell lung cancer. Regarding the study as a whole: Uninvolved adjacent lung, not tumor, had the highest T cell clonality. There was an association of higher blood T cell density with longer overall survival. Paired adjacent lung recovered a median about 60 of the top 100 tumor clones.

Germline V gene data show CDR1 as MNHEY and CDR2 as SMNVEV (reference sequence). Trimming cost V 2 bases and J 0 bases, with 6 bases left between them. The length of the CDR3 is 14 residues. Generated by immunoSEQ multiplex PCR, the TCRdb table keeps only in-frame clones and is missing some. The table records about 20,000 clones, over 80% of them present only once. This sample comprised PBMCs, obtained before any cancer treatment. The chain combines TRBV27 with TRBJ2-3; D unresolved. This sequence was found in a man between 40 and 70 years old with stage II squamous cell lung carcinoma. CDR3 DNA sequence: TGTGCCAGCAGTTTAGGGTGGAGCACAGATACGCAGTATTTT. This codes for CASSLGWSTDTQYF.